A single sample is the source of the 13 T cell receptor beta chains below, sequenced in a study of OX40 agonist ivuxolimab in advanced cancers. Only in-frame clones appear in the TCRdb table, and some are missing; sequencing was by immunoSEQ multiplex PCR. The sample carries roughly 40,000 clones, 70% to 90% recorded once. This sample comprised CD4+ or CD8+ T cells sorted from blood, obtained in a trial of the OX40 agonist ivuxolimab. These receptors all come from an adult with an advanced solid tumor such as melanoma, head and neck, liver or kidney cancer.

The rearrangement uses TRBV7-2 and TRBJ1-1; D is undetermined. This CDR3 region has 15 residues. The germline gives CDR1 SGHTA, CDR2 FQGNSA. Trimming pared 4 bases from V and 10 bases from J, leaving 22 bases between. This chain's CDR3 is CASSSSAGWSIAAFF. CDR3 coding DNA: TGTGCCAGCAGCTCGTCAGCGGGGTGGAGTATCGCAGCTTTCTTT. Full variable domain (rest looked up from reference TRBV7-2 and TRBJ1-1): GAGVSQSPSNKVTEKGKDVELRCDPISGHTALYWYRQSLGQGLEFLIYFQGNSAPDKSGLPSDRFSAERTGGSVSTLTIQRTQQEDSAVYLCASSSSAGWSIAAFFGQGTRLTVV.

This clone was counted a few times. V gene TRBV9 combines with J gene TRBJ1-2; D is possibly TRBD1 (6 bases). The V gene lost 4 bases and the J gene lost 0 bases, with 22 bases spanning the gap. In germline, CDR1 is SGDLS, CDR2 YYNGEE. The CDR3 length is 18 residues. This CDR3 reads CASSPNAGGRGSNYGYTF. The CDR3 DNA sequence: TGTGCCAGCAGCCCAAACGCGGGGGGCCGCGGCTCTAACTATGGCTACACCTTC.

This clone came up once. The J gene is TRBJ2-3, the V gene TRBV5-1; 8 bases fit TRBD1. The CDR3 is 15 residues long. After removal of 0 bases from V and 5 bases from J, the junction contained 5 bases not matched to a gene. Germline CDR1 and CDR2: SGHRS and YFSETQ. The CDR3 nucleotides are TGCGCCAGCAGCTTGGAGACAGGGGTACAAGATACGCAGTATTTT. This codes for CASSLETGVQDTQYF.

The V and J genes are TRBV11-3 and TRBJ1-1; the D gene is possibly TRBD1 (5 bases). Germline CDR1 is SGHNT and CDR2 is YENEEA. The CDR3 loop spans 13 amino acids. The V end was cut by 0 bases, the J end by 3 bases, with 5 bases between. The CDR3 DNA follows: TGTGCCAGCAGCTTAGAGGGGCACACTGAAGCTTTCTTT. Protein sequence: CASSLEGHTEAFF.

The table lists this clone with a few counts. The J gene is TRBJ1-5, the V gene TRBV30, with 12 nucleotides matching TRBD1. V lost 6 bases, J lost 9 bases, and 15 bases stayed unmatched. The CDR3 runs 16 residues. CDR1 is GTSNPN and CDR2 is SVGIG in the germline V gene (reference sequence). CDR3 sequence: CACSGTGGARSWPQHF. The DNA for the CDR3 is TGTGCCTGCTCCGGGACAGGGGGCGCGAGGAGTTGGCCCCAGCATTTT.

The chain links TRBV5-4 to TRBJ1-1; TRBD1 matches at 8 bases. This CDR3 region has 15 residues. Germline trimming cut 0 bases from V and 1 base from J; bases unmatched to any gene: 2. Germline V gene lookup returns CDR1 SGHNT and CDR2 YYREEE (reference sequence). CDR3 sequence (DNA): TGTGCCAGCAGCTTGGCCGGACAGGGGAACACTGAAGCTTTCTTT. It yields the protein CASSLAGQGNTEAFF.

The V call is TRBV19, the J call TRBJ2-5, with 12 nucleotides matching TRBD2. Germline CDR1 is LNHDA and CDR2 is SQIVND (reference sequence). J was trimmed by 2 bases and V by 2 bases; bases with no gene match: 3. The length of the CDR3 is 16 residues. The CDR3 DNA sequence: TGTGCCAGTAGTATACGGACTAGCGGGGAACAAGAGACCCAGTACTTC. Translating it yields CASSIRTSGEQETQYF.

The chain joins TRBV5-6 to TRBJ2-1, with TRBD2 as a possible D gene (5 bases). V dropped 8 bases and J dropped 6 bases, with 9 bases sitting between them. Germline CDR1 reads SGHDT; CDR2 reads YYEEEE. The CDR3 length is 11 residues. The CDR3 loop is CASGSPNEQFF. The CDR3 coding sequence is TGTGCCAGTGGGAGCCCCAATGAGCAGTTCTTC.

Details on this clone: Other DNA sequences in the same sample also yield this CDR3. The CDR3 DNA is TGTGCCAGCAGTTTAGAGGGGGCCTACAATGAGCAGTTCTTC. Translation: CASSLEGAYNEQFF. This rearrangement joins TRBV28 to TRBJ2-1; maybe TRBD1 (6 bases). Germline assignment: CDR1 MDHEN and CDR2 SYDVKM. The length of the CDR3 is 14 residues. Trimming cost V 2 bases and J 2 bases, with 7 bases left between them.

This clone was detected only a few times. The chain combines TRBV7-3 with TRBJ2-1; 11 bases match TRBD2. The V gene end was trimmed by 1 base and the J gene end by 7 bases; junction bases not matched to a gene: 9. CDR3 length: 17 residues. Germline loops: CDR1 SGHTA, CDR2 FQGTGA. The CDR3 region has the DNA TGTGCCAGCAGCTTAAGGTCGCGGCTAGCGGGGGGAAATGAGCAGTTCTTC. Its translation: CASSLRSRLAGGNEQFF.

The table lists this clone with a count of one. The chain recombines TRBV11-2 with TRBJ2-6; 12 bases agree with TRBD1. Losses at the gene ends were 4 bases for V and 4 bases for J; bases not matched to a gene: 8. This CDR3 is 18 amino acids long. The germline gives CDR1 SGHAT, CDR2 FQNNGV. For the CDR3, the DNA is TGTGCCAGCAGCTCGGGACAGGGGGCAATTTCAGGGGCCAACGTCCTGACTTTC. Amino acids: CASSSGQGAISGANVLTF.

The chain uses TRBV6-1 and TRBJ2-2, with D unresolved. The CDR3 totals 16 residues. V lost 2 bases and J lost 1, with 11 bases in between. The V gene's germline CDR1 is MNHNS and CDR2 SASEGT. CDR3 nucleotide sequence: TGTGCCAGCAGTGAATATTGGGGTCAGAACACCGGGGAGCTGTTTTTT. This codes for CASSEYWGQNTGELFF.

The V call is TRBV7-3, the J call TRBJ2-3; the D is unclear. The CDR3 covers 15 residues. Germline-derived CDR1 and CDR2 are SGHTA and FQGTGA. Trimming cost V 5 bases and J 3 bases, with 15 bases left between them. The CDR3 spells CASSPYGDWTDTQYF. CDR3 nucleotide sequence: TGTGCCAGCAGCCCTTATGGGGATTGGACAGATACGCAGTATTTT. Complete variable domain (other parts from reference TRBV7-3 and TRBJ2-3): GAGVSQTPSNKVTEKGKYVELRCDPISGHTALYWYRQSLGQGPEFLIYFQGTGAADDSGLPNDRFFAVRPEGSVSTLKIQRTERGDSAVYLCASSPYGDWTDTQYFGPGTRLTVL.